This T cell receptor (beta chain) was documented in a study of blood T cell repertoires in COVID-19. The germline CDR1 and CDR2 sequences are SGHDN and FVKESK. CDR3 length: 13 residues. V lost 3 bases, J lost 6 bases, and 9 bases lay in between. Authors' data handling: Amplification with reference gene primers provided the estimates of nucleated cell counts. The protocol was immunoSEQ multiplex PCR, while the TCRdb copy is restricted to in-frame clones and leaves out a portion. V and J calls and clone size are given by that table; D and trimming were obtained from the DNA. The sample has about 40,000 clones; about 90% are singletons.

Sequenced material: peripheral blood. The chain combines TRBV14 with TRBJ2-1; maybe TRBD2 (5 bases). This receptor was obtained from a woman aged 70 to 79 with acute or convalescent COVID-19. The CDR3 spells CASSQGVSNEQFF. For the CDR3, the DNA is TGTGCCAGCAGCCAGGGAGTATCCAATGAGCAGTTCTTC.